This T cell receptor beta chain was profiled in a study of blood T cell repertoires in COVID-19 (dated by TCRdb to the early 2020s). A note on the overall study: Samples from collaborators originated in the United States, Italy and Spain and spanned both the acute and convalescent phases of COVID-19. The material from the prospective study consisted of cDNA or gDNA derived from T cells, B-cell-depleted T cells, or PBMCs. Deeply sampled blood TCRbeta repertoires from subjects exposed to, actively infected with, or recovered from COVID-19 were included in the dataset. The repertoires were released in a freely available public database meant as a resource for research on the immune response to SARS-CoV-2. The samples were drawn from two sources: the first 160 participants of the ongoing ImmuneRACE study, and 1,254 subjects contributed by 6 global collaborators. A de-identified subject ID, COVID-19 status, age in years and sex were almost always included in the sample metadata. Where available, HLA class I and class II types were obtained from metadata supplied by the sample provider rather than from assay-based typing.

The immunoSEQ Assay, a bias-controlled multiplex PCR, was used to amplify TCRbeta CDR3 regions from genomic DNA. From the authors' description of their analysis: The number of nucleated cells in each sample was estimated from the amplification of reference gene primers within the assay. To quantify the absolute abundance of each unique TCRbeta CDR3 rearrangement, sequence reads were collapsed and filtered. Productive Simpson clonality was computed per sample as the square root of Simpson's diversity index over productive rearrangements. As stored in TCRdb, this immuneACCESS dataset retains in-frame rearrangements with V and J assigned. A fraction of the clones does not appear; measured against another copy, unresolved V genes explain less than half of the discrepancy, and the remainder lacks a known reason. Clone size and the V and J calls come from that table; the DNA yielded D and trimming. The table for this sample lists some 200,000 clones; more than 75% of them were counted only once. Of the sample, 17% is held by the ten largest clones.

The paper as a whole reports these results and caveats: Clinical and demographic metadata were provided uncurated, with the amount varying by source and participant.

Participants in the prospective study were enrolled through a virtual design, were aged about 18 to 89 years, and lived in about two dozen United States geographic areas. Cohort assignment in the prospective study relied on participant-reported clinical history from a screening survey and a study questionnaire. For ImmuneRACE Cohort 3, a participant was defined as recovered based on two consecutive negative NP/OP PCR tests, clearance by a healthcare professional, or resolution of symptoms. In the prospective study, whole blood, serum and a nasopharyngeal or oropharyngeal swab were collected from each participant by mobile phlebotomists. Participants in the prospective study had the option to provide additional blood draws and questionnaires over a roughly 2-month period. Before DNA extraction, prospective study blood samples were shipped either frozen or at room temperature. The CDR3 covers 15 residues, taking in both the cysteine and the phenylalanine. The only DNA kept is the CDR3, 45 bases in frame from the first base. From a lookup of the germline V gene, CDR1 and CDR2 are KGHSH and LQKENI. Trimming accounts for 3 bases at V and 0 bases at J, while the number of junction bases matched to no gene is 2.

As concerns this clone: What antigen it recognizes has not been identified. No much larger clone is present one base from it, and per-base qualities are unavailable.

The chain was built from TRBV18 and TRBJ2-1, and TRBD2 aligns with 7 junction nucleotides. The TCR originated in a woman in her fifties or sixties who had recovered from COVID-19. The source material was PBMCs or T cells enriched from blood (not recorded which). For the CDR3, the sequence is CASSPGGSSYNEQFF. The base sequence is TGTGCCAGCTCACCGGGGGGGAGCTCCTACAATGAGCAGTTCTTC.